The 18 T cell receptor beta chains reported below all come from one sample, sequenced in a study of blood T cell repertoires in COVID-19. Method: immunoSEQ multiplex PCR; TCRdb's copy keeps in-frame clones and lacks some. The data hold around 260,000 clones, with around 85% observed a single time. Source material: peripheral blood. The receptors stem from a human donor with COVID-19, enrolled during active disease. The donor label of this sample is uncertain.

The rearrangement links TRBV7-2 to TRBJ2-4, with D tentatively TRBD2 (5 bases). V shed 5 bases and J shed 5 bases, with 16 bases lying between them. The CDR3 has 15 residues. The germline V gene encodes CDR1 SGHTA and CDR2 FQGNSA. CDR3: CASSPSRGAENIQYF. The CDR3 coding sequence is TGTGCCAGCAGCCCGTCTCGAGGAGCGGAAAACATTCAGTACTTC.

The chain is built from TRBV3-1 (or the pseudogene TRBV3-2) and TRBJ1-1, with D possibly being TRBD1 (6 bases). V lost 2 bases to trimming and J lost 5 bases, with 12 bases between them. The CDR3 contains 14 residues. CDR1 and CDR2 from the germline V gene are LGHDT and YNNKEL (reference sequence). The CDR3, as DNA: TGTGCCAGCAGCCAACAACAGGGTGAAACTGAAGCTTTCTTT. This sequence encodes CASSQQQGETEAFF.

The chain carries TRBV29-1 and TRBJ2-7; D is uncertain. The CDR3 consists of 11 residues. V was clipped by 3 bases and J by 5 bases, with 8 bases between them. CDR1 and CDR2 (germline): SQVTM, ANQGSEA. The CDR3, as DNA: TGCAGCGTTGAGACCGGAGACGAGCAGTACTTC. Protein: CSVETGDEQYF.

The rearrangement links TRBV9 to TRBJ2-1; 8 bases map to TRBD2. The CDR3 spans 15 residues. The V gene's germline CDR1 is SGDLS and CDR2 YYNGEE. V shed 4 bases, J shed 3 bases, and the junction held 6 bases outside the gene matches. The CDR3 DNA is TGTGCCAGCAGCCCAGAAGGGACTAGCTACAATGAGCAGTTCTTC. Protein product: CASSPEGTSYNEQFF. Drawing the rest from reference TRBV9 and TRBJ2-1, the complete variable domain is DSGVTQTPKHLITATGQRVTLRCSPRSGDLSVYWYQQSLDQGLQFLIQYYNGEERAKGNILERFSAQQFPDLHSELNLSSLELGDSALYFCASSPEGTSYNEQFFGPGTRLTVL.

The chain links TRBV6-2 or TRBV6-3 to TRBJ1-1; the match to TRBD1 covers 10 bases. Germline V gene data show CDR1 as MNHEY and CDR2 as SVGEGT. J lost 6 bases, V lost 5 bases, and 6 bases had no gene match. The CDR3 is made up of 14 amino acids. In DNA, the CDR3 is TGTGCCAGCAGTATAGACAGGGGGCTGGCTGAAGCTTTCTTT. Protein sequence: CASSIDRGLAEAFF.

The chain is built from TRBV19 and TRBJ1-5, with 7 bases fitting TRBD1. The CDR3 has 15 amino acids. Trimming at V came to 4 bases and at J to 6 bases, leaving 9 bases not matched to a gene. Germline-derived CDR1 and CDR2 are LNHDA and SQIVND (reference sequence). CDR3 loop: CASSTEGAGGQPQHF. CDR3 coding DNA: TGTGCCAGTAGTACCGAGGGGGCCGGGGGTCAGCCCCAGCATTTT.

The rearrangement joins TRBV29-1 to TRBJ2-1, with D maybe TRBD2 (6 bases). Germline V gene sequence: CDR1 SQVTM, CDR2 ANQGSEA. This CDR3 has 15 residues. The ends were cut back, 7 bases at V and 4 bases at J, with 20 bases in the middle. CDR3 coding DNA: TGCAGCGCCCTAGGCCTGGAGGAGGGGTACAATGAGCAGTTCTTC. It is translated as CSALGLEEGYNEQFF.

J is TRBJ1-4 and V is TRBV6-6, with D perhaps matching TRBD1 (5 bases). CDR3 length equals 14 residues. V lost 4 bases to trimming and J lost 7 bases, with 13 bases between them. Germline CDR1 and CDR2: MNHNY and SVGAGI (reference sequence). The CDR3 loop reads CASSSRVDSEKLFF. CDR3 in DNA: TGTGCCAGCAGTTCCAGGGTTGATAGTGAAAAACTGTTTTTT.

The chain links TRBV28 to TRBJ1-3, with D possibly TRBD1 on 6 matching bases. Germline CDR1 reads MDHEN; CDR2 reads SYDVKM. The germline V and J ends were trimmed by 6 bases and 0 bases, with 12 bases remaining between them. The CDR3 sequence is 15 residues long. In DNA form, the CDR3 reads TGTGCCAGCAGCCCACAGGGCTACTCTGGAAACACCATATATTTT. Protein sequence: CASSPQGYSGNTIYF.

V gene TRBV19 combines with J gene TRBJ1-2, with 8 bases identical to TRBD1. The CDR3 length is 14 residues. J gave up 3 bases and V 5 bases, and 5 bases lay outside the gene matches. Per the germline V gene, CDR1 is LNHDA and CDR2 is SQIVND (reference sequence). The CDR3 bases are TGTGCCAGTAGTCAGGGGGCTCGGGACTATGGCTACACCTTC. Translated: CASSQGARDYGYTF.

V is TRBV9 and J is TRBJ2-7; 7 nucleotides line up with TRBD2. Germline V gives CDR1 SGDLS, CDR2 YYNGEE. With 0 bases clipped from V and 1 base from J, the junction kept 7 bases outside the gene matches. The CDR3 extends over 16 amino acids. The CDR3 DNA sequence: TGTGCCAGCAGCGTAGCTCCGGCTAGCGGTTCCTACGAGCAGTACTTC. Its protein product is CASSVAPASGSYEQYF. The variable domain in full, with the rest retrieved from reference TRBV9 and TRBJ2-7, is DSGVTQTPKHLITATGQRVTLRCSPRSGDLSVYWYQQSLDQGLQFLIQYYNGEERAKGNILERFSAQQFPDLHSELNLSSLELGDSALYFCASSVAPASGSYEQYFGPGTRLTVT.

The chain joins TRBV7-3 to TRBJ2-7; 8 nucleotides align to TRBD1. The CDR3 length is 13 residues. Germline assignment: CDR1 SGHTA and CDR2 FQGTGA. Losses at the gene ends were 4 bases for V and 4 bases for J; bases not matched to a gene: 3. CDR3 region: CASSSQGGYEQYF. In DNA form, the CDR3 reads TGTGCCAGCAGCTCACAGGGGGGATACGAGCAGTACTTC. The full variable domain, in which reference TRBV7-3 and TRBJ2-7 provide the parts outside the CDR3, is GAGVSQTPSNKVTEKGKYVELRCDPISGHTALYWYRQSLGQGPEFLIYFQGTGAADDSGLPNDRFFAVRPEGSVSTLKIQRTERGDSAVYLCASSSQGGYEQYFGPGTRLTVT.

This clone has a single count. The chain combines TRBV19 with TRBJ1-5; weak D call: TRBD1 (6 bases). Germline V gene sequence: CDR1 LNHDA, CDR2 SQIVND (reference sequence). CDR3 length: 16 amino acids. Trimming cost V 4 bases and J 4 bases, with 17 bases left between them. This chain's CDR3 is CASSKRTEGWNQPQHF. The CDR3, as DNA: TGTGCCAGTAGTAAGCGGACAGAGGGCTGGAATCAGCCCCAGCATTTT.

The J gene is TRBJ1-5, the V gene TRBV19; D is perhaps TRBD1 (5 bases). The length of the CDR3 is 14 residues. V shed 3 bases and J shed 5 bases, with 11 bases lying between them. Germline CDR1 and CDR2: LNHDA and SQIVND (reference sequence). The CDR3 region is CASSIQGIDQPQHF. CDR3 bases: TGTGCCAGTAGTATTCAGGGTATCGATCAGCCCCAGCATTTT.

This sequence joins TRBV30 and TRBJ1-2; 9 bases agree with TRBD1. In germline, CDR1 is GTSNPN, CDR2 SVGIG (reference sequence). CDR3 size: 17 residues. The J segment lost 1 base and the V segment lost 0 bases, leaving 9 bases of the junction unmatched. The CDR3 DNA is TGTGCCTGGAGTGTACTGTGGCGGGACAGGGATAACTATGGCTACACCTTC. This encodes CAWSVLWRDRDNYGYTF. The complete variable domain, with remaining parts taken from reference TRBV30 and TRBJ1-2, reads SQTIHQWPATLVQPVGSPLSLECTVEGTSNPNLYWYRQAAGRGLQLLFYSVGIGQISSEVPQNLSASRPQDRQFILSSKKLLLSDSGFYLCAWSVLWRDRDNYGYTFGSGTRLTVV.

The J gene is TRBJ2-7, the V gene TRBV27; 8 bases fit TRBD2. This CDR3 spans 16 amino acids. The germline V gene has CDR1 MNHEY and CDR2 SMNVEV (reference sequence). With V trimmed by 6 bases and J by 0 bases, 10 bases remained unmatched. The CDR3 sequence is CASSSILSGSSYEQYF. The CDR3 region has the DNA TGTGCCAGCAGCTCCATCCTAAGCGGGAGCTCCTACGAGCAGTACTTC.

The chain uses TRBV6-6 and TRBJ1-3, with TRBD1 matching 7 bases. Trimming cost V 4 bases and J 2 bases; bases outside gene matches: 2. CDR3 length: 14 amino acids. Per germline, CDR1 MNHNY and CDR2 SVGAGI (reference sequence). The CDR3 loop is CASSSGQAGNTIYF. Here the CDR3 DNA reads TGTGCCAGCAGTTCAGGACAGGCTGGAAACACCATATATTTT.

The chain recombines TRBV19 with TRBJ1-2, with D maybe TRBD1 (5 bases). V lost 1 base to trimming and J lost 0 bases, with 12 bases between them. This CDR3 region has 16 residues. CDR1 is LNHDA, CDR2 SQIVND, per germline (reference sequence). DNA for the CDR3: TGTGCCAGTAGTATAGCAGGGCCCGACGCTAACTATGGCTACACCTTC. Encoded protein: CASSIAGPDANYGYTF.